This is a list of T cell receptor beta chains from one sample in a study of T-cell reconstitution after alpha-beta-depleted transplantation in children. TCRdb passed the PCR reads through MiXCR, listing each CDR3 protein once. The sample lists a few hundred thousand distinct CDR3 sequences; approximately 41% were seen once. The sequenced sample was PBMCs, obtained before TCRalphabeta/CD19-depleted stem cell transplant. The origin of the receptors is a girl aged 2-10 years with aplastic anemia, due to receive a stem cell transplant. The CDR3 runs from the conserved cysteine through the conserved F or W. The D gene is left open where the match is weak. The size field is filled for only some rows; it gives once, few, many or a size class.

V gene: TRBV5-4; J gene: TRBJ2-2; D gene: TRBD2; clone size: NA; CDR3 DNA: TGTGCCAGCAGCCTCCCCGGGACTAGGTCGGTCGTCCGGGAGCTGTTTTTT; CDR3 protein: CASSLPGTRSVVRELFF
V gene: TRBV27; J gene: TRBJ2-2; D gene: NA; clone size: NA; CDR3 DNA: TGTGCCAGCAGTTTTATACGGCCGGGTGGTGGCGGGGAGCTGTTTTTT; CDR3 protein: CASSFIRPGGGGELFF
V gene: TRBV10-3; J gene: TRBJ2-3; D gene: TRBD2; clone size: NA; CDR3 DNA: TGTGCCATCCGAGACGGCCTAGCGGGCCCAGATACGCAGTATTTT; CDR3 protein: CAIRDGLAGPDTQYF
V gene: TRBV9; J gene: TRBJ2-1; D gene: TRBD2; clone size: NA; CDR3 DNA: TGTCCCAGCAGCGTAGGGGTTGGCGGGAGCTACAATGAGCAGTTCTTC; CDR3 protein: CPSSVGVGGSYNEQFF
V gene: TRBV5-5; J gene: TRBJ2-5; D gene: NA; clone size: NA; CDR3 DNA: TGTGCCAGCAGCTTCATGCACGCGGCGGGGGAGACCCAGTACTTC; CDR3 protein: CASSFMHAAGETQYF
V gene: TRBV20-1; J gene: TRBJ2-7; D gene: NA; clone size: many; CDR3 DNA: TGCAGTGCTAGTTATCGGGCGGTTCCCTACGAGCAGTACTTC; CDR3 protein: CSASYRAVPYEQYF
V gene: TRBV5-1; J gene: TRBJ2-1; D gene: NA; clone size: many; CDR3 DNA: TGCGCCAGCAGCTTGGGAGTGGCAGCGGGCCCCTACAATGAGCAGTTCTTC; CDR3 protein: CASSLGVAAGPYNEQFF
V gene: TRBV6-5; J gene: TRBJ2-5; D gene: TRBD2; clone size: few; CDR3 DNA: TGTGCCAGCAGTTCAGGACTAGCGGGTACACTTCAGTACTTC; CDR3 protein: CASSSGLAGTLQYF
V gene: TRBV5-1; J gene: TRBJ2-5; D gene: TRBD2; clone size: many; CDR3 DNA: TGCGCCGGTTCGCAGCGCGGGAGCCCCCAAGAGACCCAGTACTTC; CDR3 protein: CAGSQRGSPQETQYF
V gene: TRBV7-9; J gene: TRBJ1-5; D gene: TRBD1; clone size: few; CDR3 DNA: TGTGCCAGCAGACAGGGGGCCGGGGGCAATCAGCCCCAGCATTTT; CDR3 protein: CASRQGAGGNQPQHF
V gene: TRBV5-1; J gene: TRBJ2-1; D gene: TRBD2; clone size: NA; CDR3 DNA: TGCGCCAGCAGCTTGCTTCTAGCGGGAGGATACAATGAGCAGTTCTTC; CDR3 protein: CASSLLLAGGYNEQFF
V gene: TRBV7-6; J gene: TRBJ2-3; D gene: TRBD1; clone size: NA; CDR3 DNA: TGTGCCAGCAGCTTATCACAGGGGGCGAGAGATACGCAGTATTTT; CDR3 protein: CASSLSQGARDTQYF
V gene: TRBV7-2; J gene: TRBJ2-1; D gene: NA; clone size: many; CDR3 DNA: TGTGCCAGCAGCTGGGAGACCTTAAAGGGTGGGCAGTTCTTC; CDR3 protein: CASSWETLKGGQFF
V gene: TRBV9; J gene: TRBJ1-2; D gene: TRBD1; clone size: NA; CDR3 DNA: TGTGCCAGCAGCGTAGGGACAGGGCCGAACTATGGCTACACCTTC; CDR3 protein: CASSVGTGPNYGYTF
V gene: TRBV20-1; J gene: TRBJ2-7; D gene: NA; clone size: NA; CDR3 DNA: TGCAGTGCTAGAACACTCGACTCCTACGAGCAGTACTTC; CDR3 protein: CSARTLDSYEQYF
V gene: TRBV19; J gene: TRBJ1-5; D gene: NA; clone size: NA; CDR3 DNA: TGTGCCAGTAGTTTTGAGGCGGCAAGCAATCAGCCCCAGCATTTT; CDR3 protein: CASSFEAASNQPQHF
V gene: TRBV7-2; J gene: TRBJ2-1; D gene: TRBD2; clone size: NA; CDR3 DNA: TGTGCCAGCAGCACGAAACTAGCGGGGGCTAATGAGCAGTTCTTC; CDR3 protein: CASSTKLAGANEQFF
V gene: TRBV20-1; J gene: TRBJ2-7; D gene: TRBD2; clone size: NA; CDR3 DNA: TGCAGTGCCCAGACCGGGACTAGCGGTACCTACGAGCAGTACTTC; CDR3 protein: CSAQTGTSGTYEQYF
V gene: TRBV12-3/TRBV12-4; J gene: TRBJ2-2; D gene: NA; clone size: few; CDR3 DNA: TGTGCCAGCAGTTCCATGTGGGGGATCAGTTCCGGGGAGCTGTTTTTT; CDR3 protein: CASSSMWGISSGELFF
V gene: TRBV20-1; J gene: TRBJ2-5; D gene: TRBD1; clone size: NA; CDR3 DNA: TGCAGTGCTACAGGGGGCCAAGAGACCCAGTACTTC; CDR3 protein: CSATGGQETQYF
V gene: TRBV9; J gene: TRBJ2-2; D gene: NA; clone size: few; CDR3 DNA: TGTGCCAGCAGCGTAGAATTACGGTGGAGCCCAGCGAACACCGGGGAGCTGTTTTTT; CDR3 protein: CASSVELRWSPANTGELFF
V gene: TRBV20-1; J gene: TRBJ1-3; D gene: NA; clone size: NA; CDR3 DNA: TGCAGTGCTAAGGGGGTCCGAAGGAACACCATATATTTT; CDR3 protein: CSAKGVRRNTIYF
V gene: TRBV5-1; J gene: TRBJ1-1; D gene: NA; clone size: NA; CDR3 DNA: TGCGCCAGCACACCTGACAGGACGAACACTGAAGCTTTCTTT; CDR3 protein: CASTPDRTNTEAFF
V gene: TRBV20-1; J gene: TRBJ1-6; D gene: TRBD1; clone size: few; CDR3 DNA: TGCAGTGCTAGTGGGGCCCCAGGGGGACCCCTCCACTTT; CDR3 protein: CSASGAPGGPLHF
V gene: TRBV7-9; J gene: TRBJ2-3; D gene: TRBD1; clone size: NA; CDR3 DNA: TGTGCCAGCAGCGACAACAGGGGGCTGTTTTCCACAGATACGCAGTATTTT; CDR3 protein: CASSDNRGLFSTDTQYF
V gene: TRBV10-3; J gene: TRBJ1-5; D gene: NA; clone size: few; CDR3 DNA: TGTGCCATCAGCCTACAGGGCGATCAGCCCCAGCATTTT; CDR3 protein: CAISLQGDQPQHF
V gene: TRBV2; J gene: TRBJ2-3; D gene: NA; clone size: many; CDR3 DNA: TGTGCCAGCAGTGGCGGCAGAAAAACAGATACGCAGTATTTT; CDR3 protein: CASSGGRKTDTQYF
V gene: TRBV20-1; J gene: TRBJ2-5; D gene: NA; clone size: NA; CDR3 DNA: TGCAGTGTAGGACAGTTGGAGACCCAGTACTTC; CDR3 protein: CSVGQLETQYF
V gene: TRBV20-1; J gene: TRBJ2-7; D gene: NA; clone size: NA; CDR3 DNA: TGCAGTGCGGGGTCCAGGGGGAGGGGATACGAGCAGTACTTC; CDR3 protein: CSAGSRGRGYEQYF
V gene: TRBV20-1; J gene: TRBJ1-5; D gene: NA; clone size: NA; CDR3 DNA: TGCAGTGCTGCCCGAACGGCGAGGATCTCGCGCAATCAGCCCCAGCATTTT; CDR3 protein: CSAARTARISRNQPQHF
V gene: TRBV5-1; J gene: TRBJ2-1; D gene: TRBD2; clone size: NA; CDR3 DNA: TGCGCCAGCAGCTTAGGACTAGCGGGAGAGGAGCAGTTCTTC; CDR3 protein: CASSLGLAGEEQFF